A selection of T cell receptor beta chains follows, all from one sample in a study of T cells after yellow fever vaccination. TCRdb re-analysed the 5' RACE reads in MiXCR, keeping a single row per CDR3 protein. Of fewer than 500,000 distinct CDR3 sequences listed, about 19% are singletons. The sequenced sample was PBMCs, obtained before the yellow fever booster vaccination. These TCRs come from a man aged 18 to 29 who received the YFV17D yellow fever vaccine. CDR3s leave out the opening cysteine and the closing phenylalanine or tryptophan. Each record gives: V gene, J gene, CDR3 protein.

V: TRBV11-2
J: TRBJ2-5
CDR3: ASSLWWTGRETQY

V: TRBV7-2
J: TRBJ1-5
CDR3: ASSGPEGRISNQPQH

V: TRBV20-1
J: TRBJ1-2
CDR3: SARLANYGYT

V: TRBV6-6
J: TRBJ1-1
CDR3: ASSYFRGTEAF

V: TRBV4-1
J: TRBJ2-3
CDR3: ASSQRKQRTDTQY

V: TRBV10-3
J: TRBJ1-5
CDR3: AISERNSDQPQH

V: TRBV7-9
J: TRBJ2-3
CDR3: ASSLAGMDTQY

V: TRBV7-2
J: TRBJ1-2
CDR3: ASSTTGLNYGYT

V: TRBV7-9
J: TRBJ2-7
CDR3: ASSLGSTGNYEQY

V: TRBV3-1
J: TRBJ1-1
CDR3: ASSQAGGTEAF

V: TRBV4-3
J: TRBJ1-1
CDR3: ASSPLGGQGLNTEAF

V: TRBV20-1
J: TRBJ2-7
CDR3: SVTGLAGGVGEQY